These T cell receptor beta chains were read from a single sample in a study of OX40 agonist ivuxolimab in advanced cancers. TCRdb's table, derived via immunoSEQ multiplex PCR, lists solely in-frame clones and lacks some. The sample lists around 78,000 clones, 85% to 90% occurring once. This material consisted of CD4+ or CD8+ T cells sorted from blood, taken in a trial of the OX40 agonist ivuxolimab. The receptors stem from an adult with an advanced solid tumor such as melanoma, head and neck, liver or kidney cancer. The CDR3 runs from the conserved cysteine through the conserved F or W. The D gene is left open where the match is weak. The size entry is marked missing in some rows and otherwise reads once, few, many or a size class.

TRBJ1-5	-	TRBD1	TRBV5-1	TGCGCCAGCAGCCTCGGGACAGGGGGCGCCGGCAATCAGCCCCAGCATTTT	CASSLGTGGAGNQPQHF
TRBJ2-2	-	TRBD2	TRBV2	TGTGCCAGCAGGACTGGGACTAGCGTTCCCGGGGAGCTGTTTTTT	CASRTGTSVPGELFF
TRBJ1-1	-	-	TRBV29-1	TGCAGCGGTACAGGTTACGCTGAAGCTTTCTTT	CSGTGYAEAFF
TRBJ2-1	-	TRBD2	TRBV11-2	TGTGCCAGCAGCTACGGACTAGCCAATGAGCAGTTCTTC	CASSYGLANEQFF
TRBJ2-1	-	TRBD2	TRBV29-1	TGCAGCGTTGTCCTAGCGGGTTCCCACAATGAGCAGTTCTTC	CSVVLAGSHNEQFF
TRBJ2-7	-	-	TRBV6-1	TGTGCCAGCAGCCACCCCAGCTCCTACGAGCAGTACTTC	CASSHPSSYEQYF
TRBJ2-5	-	TRBD2	TRBV5-1	TGCGCCAGCAGCCCGAGCGGGAGTCGGGAGACCCAGTACTTC	CASSPSGSRETQYF
TRBJ2-2	-	TRBD2	TRBV6-1	TGTGCCAGCAGGCAGACTAGCGGGACCACCGGGGAGCTGTTTTTT	CASRQTSGTTGELFF
TRBJ2-2	few	-	TRBV18	TGTGCCAGCGCCCCGACATTTGCCACCGGGGAGCTGTTTTTT	CASAPTFATGELFF
TRBJ2-5	-	TRBD2	TRBV2	TGTGCCAGCAGTCCCCACCGACTAGCGGGATCCCAAGAGACCCAGTACTTC	CASSPHRLAGSQETQYF
TRBJ2-3	-	-	TRBV18	TGTGCCAGCTCACCACTAGGTGGGTCCGGAGAGGCAGATACGCAGTATTTT	CASSPLGGSGEADTQYF
TRBJ1-4	-	-	TRBV1	TGCACCAGCAGCCAGAGAAATGAAAAACTGTTTTTT	CTSSQRNEKLFF
TRBJ1-1	-	-	TRBV7-3	TGTGCCAGCAGCTTCGAGGGCAGGGCTGGCACTGAAGCTTTCTTT	CASSFEGRAGTEAFF
TRBJ2-1	once	-	TRBV4-1	TGCGCCAGCAGCCAAGATAGACTGGGCTCCTACAATGAGCAGTTCTTC	CASSQDRLGSYNEQFF
TRBJ2-7	-	-	TRBV19	TGTGCCAGTAGTAATGCGGGACGCTACGAGCAGTACTTC	CASSNAGRYEQYF
TRBJ2-3	-	TRBD2	TRBV10-2	TGCGCCAGCACCATACGGGAGGACTCAAGCACAGATACGCAGTATTTT	CASTIREDSSTDTQYF
TRBJ1-1	-	TRBD1	TRBV10-3	TGTGCCATCAGTAGGGGAACAGGGGCGGCCACTGAAGCTTTCTTT	CAISRGTGAATEAFF
TRBJ1-1	once	-	TRBV7-2	TGTGCCAGCAGCTTAGTGGTAGCAAACACTGAAGCTTTCTTT	CASSLVVANTEAFF
TRBJ1-1	-	-	TRBV4-1	TGCGCCAGCAGCCAAGAAGTGGGGGGGTTCACTGAAGCTTTCTTT	CASSQEVGGFTEAFF
TRBJ2-5	-	-	TRBV6-6	TGTGCCAGCAGTTTTCCCTCAGAAGAGACCCAGTACTTC	CASSFPSEETQYF
TRBJ2-3	-	-	TRBV9	TGTGCCAGCAGCGCCAATCCTGGGGTCCGCACAGATACGCAGTATTTT	CASSANPGVRTDTQYF
TRBJ1-6	-	-	TRBV6-4	TGTGCCAGCAGTGACGAAAGCAGGGGAAATTCACCCCTCCACTTT	CASSDESRGNSPLHF
TRBJ1-6	once	TRBD1	TRBV5-4	TGTGCCAGCAGCCCCGGACAGGGCTCGTCACCCCTCCACTTT	CASSPGQGSSPLHF
TRBJ2-1	medium-sized	-	TRBV5-6	TGTGCCAGCAGCTTGGCGGGGGCGGCGGAGCAGTTCTTC	CASSLAGAAEQFF
TRBJ2-5	-	-	TRBV5-4	TGTGCCAGCAGCTCGGAGGTGGGGGGTGGGGAGACCCAGTACTTC	CASSSEVGGGETQYF
TRBJ2-7	-	-	TRBV7-9	TGTGCCAGCAGCCTATTCAGAGAACCCCTCTCCTACGAGCAGTACTTC	CASSLFREPLSYEQYF
TRBJ2-1	-	TRBD2	TRBV9	TGTGCCAGCAGCGTCGGGACTATTGCGAATGAGCAGTTCTTC	CASSVGTIANEQFF
TRBJ1-2	-	-	TRBV19	TGTGCCAGTAGTATAGGAACAGTTAACTATGGCTACACCTTC	CASSIGTVNYGYTF
TRBJ2-3	-	TRBD2	TRBV29-1	TGCAGCGTTGAAACCGGTAGCGGGAGGCGCACAGATACGCAGTATTTT	CSVETGSGRRTDTQYF
TRBJ2-2	-	-	TRBV10-1	TGCGCCAGCAGTGATATCTCCTTGACCGGGGAGCTGTTTTTT	CASSDISLTGELFF
TRBJ1-5	-	-	TRBV18	TGTGCCAGCTCACCGGGGGGGCAGGGGAATCAGCCCCAGCATTTT	CASSPGGQGNQPQHF
TRBJ2-3	-	TRBD2	TRBV18	TGTGCCAGCTCACCATCCGCCGTGACTAGCGGAAGCACAGATACGCAGTATTTT	CASSPSAVTSGSTDTQYF
TRBJ2-6	-	-	TRBV11-3	TGTGCCAGCAGCAGGACGGATAGAGCATATGGGGCCAACGTCCTGACTTTC	CASSRTDRAYGANVLTF
TRBJ2-7	-	TRBD2	TRBV19	TGTGCCAGTAGTAAGAGGACTAGCGGGAGCCACGAGCAGTACTTC	CASSKRTSGSHEQYF
TRBJ2-7	-	-	TRBV7-2	TGTGCCAGCAGCTTAGCTAGGGTCGAGCAGTACTTC	CASSLARVEQYF
TRBJ2-2	-	-	TRBV11-2	TGTGCCAGCAGCTTAGAGCTGAACACCGGGGAGCTGTTTTTT	CASSLELNTGELFF
TRBJ1-1	-	-	TRBV28	TGTGCCAGCAGCTCCCCGGGCAGGGTCACTGAAGCTTTCTTT	CASSSPGRVTEAFF
TRBJ1-5	-	-	TRBV6-1	TGTGCCAGCAGTGAAAGGAGAAGCAATCAGCCCCAGCATTTT	CASSERRSNQPQHF
TRBJ2-2	-	-	TRBV30	TGTGCCTGGAGTGTAGGGGGGTTGAACACCGGGGAGCTGTTTTTT	CAWSVGGLNTGELFF
TRBJ2-2	-	TRBD1	TRBV9	TGTGCCAGCAGCGCCAGGGGGCATTTGGACACCGGGGAGCTGTTTTTT	CASSARGHLDTGELFF
TRBJ2-7	few	TRBD1	TRBV7-8	TGTGCCAGCAGCTCGGGGACAGGGTCCTACGAGCAGTACTTC	CASSSGTGSYEQYF
TRBJ2-7	-	-	TRBV19	TGTGCCAGTAGTCCCAAGGGGTGGGAGCAGTACTTC	CASSPKGWEQYF
TRBJ2-5	-	TRBD2	TRBV19	TGTGCCAGTAGTATTGGGGCTAGCGGGACAGAGACCCAGTACTTC	CASSIGASGTETQYF
TRBJ1-5	-	-	TRBV28	TGTGCCAGCAGTTCCGAGGGGCTGGGGTCTTATCAGCCCCAGCATTTT	CASSSEGLGSYQPQHF
TRBJ2-3	-	TRBD1	TRBV5-4	TGTGCCAGCAGCCCAGGGACAGGGGCTCTGGATACGCAGTATTTT	CASSPGTGALDTQYF
TRBJ2-7	-	TRBD1	TRBV30	TGTGCCTGGGACGCGGGACAGGGGGCCTCTAGCTCCTACGAGCAGTACTTC	CAWDAGQGASSSYEQYF
TRBJ2-1	-	TRBD2	TRBV7-9	TGTGCCAGCAGCTCAGGACTAGCGGGAGGGAAGGGCTACAATGAGCAGTTCTTC	CASSSGLAGGKGYNEQFF
TRBJ2-3	-	TRBD2	TRBV7-2	TGTGCCAGCAGCCCGACTAGCGGGCGAACAGATACGCAGTATTTT	CASSPTSGRTDTQYF
TRBJ2-3	-	-	TRBV5-1	TGCGCCAGCAGCCCCAGCGGCACAGATACGCAGTATTTT	CASSPSGTDTQYF